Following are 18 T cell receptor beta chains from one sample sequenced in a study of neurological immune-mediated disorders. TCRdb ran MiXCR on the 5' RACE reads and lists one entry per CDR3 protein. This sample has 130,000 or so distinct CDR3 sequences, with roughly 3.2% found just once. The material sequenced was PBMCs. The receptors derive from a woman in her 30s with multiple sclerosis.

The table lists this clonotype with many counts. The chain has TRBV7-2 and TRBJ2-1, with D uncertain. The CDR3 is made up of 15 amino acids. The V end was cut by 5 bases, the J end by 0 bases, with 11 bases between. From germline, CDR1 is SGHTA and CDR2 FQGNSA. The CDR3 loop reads CASSTSPDSYNEQFF. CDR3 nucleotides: TGTGCCAGCAGCACTTCTCCCGACTCCTACAATGAGCAGTTCTTC.

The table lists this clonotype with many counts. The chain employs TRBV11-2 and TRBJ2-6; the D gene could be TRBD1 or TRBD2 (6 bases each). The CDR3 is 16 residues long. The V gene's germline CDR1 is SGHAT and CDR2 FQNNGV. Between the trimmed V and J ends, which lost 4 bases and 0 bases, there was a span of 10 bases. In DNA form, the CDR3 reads TGTGCCAGCAGCTCAGGAGGGGGCTCTGGGGCCAACGTCCTGACTTTC. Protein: CASSSGGGSGANVLTF.

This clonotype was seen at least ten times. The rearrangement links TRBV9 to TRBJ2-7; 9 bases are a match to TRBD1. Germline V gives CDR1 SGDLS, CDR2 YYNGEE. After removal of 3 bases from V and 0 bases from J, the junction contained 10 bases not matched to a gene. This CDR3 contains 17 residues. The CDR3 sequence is CASSAPPGQGGSYEQYF. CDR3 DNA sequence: TGTGCCAGCAGCGCACCTCCGGGACAGGGAGGCTCCTACGAGCAGTACTTC.

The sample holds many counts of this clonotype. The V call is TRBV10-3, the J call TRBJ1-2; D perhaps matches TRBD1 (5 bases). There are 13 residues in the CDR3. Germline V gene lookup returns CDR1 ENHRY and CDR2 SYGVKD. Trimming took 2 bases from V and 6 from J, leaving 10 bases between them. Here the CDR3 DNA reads TGTGCCATCAGTGAGGACAGCTTGAATGGCTACACCTTC. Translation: CAISEDSLNGYTF.

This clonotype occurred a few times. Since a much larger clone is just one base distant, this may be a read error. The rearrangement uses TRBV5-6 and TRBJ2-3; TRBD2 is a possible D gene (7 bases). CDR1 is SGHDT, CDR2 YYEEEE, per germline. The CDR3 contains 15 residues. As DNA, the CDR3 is TGTGCCAGCAACCCGGCCGGGGGGCCGGCAGATAAGCAGTATTTT. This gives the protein CASNPAGGPADKQYF. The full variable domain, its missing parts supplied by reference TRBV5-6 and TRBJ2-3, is DAGVTQSPTHLIKTRGQQVTLRCSPKSGHDTVSWYQQALGQGPQFIFQYYEEEERQRGNFPDRFSGHQFPNYSSELNVNALLLGDSALYLCASNPAGGPADKQYFGPGTRLTVL.

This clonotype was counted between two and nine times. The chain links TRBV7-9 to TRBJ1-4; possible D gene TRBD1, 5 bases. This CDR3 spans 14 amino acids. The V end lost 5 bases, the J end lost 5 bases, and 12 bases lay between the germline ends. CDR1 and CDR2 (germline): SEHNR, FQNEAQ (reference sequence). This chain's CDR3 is CASSIRQQNEKLFF. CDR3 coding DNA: TGTGCCAGCAGCATCCGACAGCAAAATGAAAAACTGTTTTTT.

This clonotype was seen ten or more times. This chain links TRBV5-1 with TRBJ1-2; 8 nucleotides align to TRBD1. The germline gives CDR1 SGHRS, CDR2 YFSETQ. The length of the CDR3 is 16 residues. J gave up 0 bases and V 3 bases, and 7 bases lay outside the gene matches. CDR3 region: CASSSAGGPANYGYTF. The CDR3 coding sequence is TGCGCCAGCAGCTCGGCAGGGGGCCCAGCTAACTATGGCTACACCTTC.

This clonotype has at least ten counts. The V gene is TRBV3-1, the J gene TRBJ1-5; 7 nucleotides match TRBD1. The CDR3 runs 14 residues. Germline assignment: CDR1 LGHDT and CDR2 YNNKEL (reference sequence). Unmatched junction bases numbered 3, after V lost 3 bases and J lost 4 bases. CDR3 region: CASSQGQRNQPQHF. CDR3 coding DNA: TGTGCCAGCAGCCAGGGACAGAGAAATCAGCCCCAGCATTTT. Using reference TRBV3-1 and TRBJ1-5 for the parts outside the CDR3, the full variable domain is DTAVSQTPKYLVTQMGNDKSIKCEQNLGHDTMYWYKQDSKKFLKIMFSYNNKELIINETVPNRFSPKSPDKAHLNLHINSLELGDSAVYFCASSQGQRNQPQHFGDGTRLSIL.

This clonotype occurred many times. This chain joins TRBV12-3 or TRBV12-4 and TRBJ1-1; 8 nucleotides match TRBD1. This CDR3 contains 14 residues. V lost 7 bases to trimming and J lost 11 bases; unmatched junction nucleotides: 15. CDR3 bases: TGTGCCAGCACCGAACCCGCGACAGGGGCAATGGCTTTCTTT. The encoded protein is CASTEPATGAMAFF.

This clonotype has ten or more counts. CDR3 sequence reads: CASSSPGQSYVGNEQFF. For the CDR3, the DNA is TGTGCCAGCAGTTCACCGGGACAATCCTACGTGGGCAATGAGCAGTTCTTC. This chain connects TRBV12-3 or TRBV12-4 to TRBJ2-1, with TRBD1 as a possible D gene (6 bases). Trimming cost V 4 bases and J 6 bases, with 22 bases left between them. The CDR3 length is 17 residues.

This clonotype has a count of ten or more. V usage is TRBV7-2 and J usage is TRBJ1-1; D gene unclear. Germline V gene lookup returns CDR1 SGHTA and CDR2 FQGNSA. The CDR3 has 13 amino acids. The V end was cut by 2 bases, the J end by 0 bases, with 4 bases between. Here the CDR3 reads CASSLTMNTEAFF. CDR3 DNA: TGTGCCAGCAGCTTAACCATGAACACTGAAGCTTTCTTT. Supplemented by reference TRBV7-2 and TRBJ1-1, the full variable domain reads GAGVSQSPSNKVTEKGKDVELRCDPISGHTALYWYRQSLGQGLEFLIYFQGNSAPDKSGLPSDRFSAERTGGSVSTLTIQRTQQEDSAVYLCASSLTMNTEAFFGQGTRLTVV.

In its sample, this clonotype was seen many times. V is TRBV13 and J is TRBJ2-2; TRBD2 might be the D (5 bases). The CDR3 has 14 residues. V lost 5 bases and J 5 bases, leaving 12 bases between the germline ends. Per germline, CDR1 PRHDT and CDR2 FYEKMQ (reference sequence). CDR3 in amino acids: CASSAGMGTGELFF. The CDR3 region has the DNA TGTGCCAGCAGCGCCGGGATGGGTACCGGGGAGCTGTTTTTT.

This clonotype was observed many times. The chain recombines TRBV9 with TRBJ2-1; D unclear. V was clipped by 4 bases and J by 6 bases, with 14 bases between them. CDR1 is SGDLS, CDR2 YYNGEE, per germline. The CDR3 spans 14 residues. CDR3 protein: CASSPFSHSNEQFF. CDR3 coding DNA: TGTGCCAGCAGCCCCTTTTCCCACAGCAATGAGCAGTTCTTC.

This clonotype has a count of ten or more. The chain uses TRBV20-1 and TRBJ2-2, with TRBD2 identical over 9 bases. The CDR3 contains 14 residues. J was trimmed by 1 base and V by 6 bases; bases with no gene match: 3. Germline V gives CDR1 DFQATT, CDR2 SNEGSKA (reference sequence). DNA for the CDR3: TGCAGTGCCGTACTAGCGGGGAACACCGGGGAGCTGTTTTTT. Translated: CSAVLAGNTGELFF.

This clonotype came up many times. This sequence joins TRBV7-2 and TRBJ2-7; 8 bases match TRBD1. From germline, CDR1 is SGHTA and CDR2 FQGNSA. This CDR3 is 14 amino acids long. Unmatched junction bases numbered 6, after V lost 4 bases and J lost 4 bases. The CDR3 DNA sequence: TGTGCCAGCAGCTCCGGGACAGGACATTACGAGCAGTACTTC. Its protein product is CASSSGTGHYEQYF. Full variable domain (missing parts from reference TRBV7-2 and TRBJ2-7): GAGVSQSPSNKVTEKGKDVELRCDPISGHTALYWYRQSLGQGLEFLIYFQGNSAPDKSGLPSDRFSAERTGGSVSTLTIQRTQQEDSAVYLCASSSGTGHYEQYFGPGTRLTVT.

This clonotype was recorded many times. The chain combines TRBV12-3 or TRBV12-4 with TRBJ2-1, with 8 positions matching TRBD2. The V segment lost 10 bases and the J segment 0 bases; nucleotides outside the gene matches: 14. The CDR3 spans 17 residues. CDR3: CAITIGRSGSSYNEQFF. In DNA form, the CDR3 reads TGTGCCATCACAATAGGTCGAAGCGGGAGCTCCTACAATGAGCAGTTCTTC.

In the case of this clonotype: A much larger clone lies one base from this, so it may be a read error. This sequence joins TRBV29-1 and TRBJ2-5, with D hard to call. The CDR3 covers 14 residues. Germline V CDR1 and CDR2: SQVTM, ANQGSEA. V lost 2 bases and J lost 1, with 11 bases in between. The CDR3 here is CSVEYPWTQETQYF. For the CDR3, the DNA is TGCAGCGTTGAATACCCATGGACCCAAGAGACCCAGTACTTC.

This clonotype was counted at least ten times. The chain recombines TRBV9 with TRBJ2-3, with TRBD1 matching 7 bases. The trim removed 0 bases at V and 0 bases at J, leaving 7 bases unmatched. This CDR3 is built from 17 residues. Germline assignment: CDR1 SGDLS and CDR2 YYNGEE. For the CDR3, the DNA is TGTGCCAGCAGCGTAGGCCACAGGGGATGGAGCACAGATACGCAGTATTTT. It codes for CASSVGHRGWSTDTQYF. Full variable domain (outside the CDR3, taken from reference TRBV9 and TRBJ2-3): DSGVTQTPKHLITATGQRVTLRCSPRSGDLSVYWYQQSLDQGLQFLIQYYNGEERAKGNILERFSAQQFPDLHSELNLSSLELGDSALYFCASSVGHRGWSTDTQYFGPGTRLTVL.